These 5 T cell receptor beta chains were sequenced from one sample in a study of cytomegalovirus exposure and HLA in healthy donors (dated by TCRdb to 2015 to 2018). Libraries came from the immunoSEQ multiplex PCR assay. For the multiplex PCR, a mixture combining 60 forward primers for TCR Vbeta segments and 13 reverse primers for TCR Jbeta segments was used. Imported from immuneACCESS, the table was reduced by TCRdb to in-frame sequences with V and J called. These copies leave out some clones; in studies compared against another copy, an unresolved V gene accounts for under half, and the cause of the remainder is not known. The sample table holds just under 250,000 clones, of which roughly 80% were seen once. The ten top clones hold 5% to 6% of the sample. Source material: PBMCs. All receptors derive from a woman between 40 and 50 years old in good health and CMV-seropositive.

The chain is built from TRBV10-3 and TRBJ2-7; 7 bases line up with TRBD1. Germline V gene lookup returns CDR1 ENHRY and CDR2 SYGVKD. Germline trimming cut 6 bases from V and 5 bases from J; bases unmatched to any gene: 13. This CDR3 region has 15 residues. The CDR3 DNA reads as TGTGCCATCAGGGGGACGGTGGGGCAGGGGGACGAGCAGTACTTC. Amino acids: CAIRGTVGQGDEQYF.

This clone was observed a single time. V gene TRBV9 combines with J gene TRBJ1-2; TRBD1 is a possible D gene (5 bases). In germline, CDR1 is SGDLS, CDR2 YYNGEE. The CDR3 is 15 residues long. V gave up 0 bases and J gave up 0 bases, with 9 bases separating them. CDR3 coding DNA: TGTGCCAGCAGCGTAGAAGAGACAGCTAACTATGGCTACACCTTC. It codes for CASSVEETANYGYTF. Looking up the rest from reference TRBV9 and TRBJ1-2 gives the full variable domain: DSGVTQTPKHLITATGQRVTLRCSPRSGDLSVYWYQQSLDQGLQFLIQYYNGEERAKGNILERFSAQQFPDLHSELNLSSLELGDSALYFCASSVEETANYGYTFGSGTRLTVV.

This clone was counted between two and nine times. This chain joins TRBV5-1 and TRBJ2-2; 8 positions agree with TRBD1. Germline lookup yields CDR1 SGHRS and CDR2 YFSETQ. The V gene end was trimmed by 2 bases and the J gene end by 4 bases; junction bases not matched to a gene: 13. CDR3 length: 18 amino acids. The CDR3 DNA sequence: TGCGCCAGCAGCTTCCTACTGACAGGGGAACCTCGCACCGGGGAGCTGTTTTTT. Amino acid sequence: CASSFLLTGEPRTGELFF. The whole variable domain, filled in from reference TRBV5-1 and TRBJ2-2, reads KAGVTQTPRYLIKTRGQQVTLSCSPISGHRSVSWYQQTPGQGLQFLFEYFSETQRNKGNFPGRFSGRQFSNSRSEMNVSTLELGDSALYLCASSFLLTGEPRTGELFFGEGSRLTVL.

The CDR3, as DNA: TGCGCCAGCAGTGACAACAGTCGAACGAACACCGGGGAGCTGTTTTTT. Amino acids: CASSDNSRTNTGELFF. The chain has TRBV10-1 and TRBJ2-2, with D unclear. The germline V gene encodes CDR1 WNHNN and CDR2 SYGVQD (reference sequence). The CDR3 covers 16 residues. With 3 bases removed from V and 0 bases from J, the gap between germline ends came to 11 bases.

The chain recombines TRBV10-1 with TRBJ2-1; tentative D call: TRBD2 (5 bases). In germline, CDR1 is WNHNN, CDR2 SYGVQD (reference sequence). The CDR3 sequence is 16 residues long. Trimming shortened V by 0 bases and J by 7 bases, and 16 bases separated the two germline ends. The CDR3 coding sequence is TGCGCCAGCAGTGAGTCGAAAACCCCTCCGGGAAATGAGCAGTTCTTC. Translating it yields CASSESKTPPGNEQFF.